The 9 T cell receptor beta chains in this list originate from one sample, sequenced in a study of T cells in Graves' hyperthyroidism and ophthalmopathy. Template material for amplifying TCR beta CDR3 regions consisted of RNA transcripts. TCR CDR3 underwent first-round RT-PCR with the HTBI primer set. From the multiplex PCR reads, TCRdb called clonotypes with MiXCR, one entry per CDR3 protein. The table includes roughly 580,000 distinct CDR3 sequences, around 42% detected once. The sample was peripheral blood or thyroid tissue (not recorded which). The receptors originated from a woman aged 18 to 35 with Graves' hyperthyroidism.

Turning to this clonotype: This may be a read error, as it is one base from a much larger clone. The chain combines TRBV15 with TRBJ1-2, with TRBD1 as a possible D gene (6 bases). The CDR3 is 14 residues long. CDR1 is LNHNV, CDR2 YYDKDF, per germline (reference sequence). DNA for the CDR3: TGTGCCGCCAGCGGGACAACAAGGAACTATGGCTACACCTTC. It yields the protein CAASGTTRNYGYTF. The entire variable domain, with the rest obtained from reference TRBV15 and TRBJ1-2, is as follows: DAMVIQNPRYQVTQFGKPVTLSCSQTLNHNVMYWYQQKSSQAPKLLFHYYDKDFNNEADTPDNFQSRRPNTSFCFLDIRSPGLGDTAMYLCAASGTTRNYGYTFGSGTRLTVV.

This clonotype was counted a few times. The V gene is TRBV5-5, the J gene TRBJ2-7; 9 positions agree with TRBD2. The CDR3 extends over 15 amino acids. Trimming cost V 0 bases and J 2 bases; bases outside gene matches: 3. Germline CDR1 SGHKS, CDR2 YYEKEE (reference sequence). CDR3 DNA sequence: TGTGCCAGCAGCTTGGAGGTAGCGGGGGCCTACGAGCAGTACTTC. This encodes CASSLEVAGAYEQYF.

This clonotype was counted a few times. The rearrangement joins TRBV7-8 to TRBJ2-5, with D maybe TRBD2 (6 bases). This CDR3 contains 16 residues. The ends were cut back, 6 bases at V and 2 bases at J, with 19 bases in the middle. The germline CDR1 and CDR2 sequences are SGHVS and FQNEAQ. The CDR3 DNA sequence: TGTGCCAGCAGGAGCGCCCTAGCGAGGCCACAAGAGACCCAGTACTTC. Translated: CASRSALARPQETQYF. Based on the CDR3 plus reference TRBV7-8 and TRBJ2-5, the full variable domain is GAGVSQSPRYKVAKRGQDVALRCDPISGHVSLFWYQQALGQGPEFLTYFQNEAQLDKSGLPSDRFFAERPEGSVSTLKIQRTQQEDSAVYLCASRSALARPQETQYFGPGTRLLVL.

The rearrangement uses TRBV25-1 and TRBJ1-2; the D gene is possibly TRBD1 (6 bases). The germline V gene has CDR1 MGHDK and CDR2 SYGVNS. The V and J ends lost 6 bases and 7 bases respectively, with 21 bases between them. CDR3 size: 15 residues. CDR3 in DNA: TGTGCCAGCAGCCAGGAACACAAACAGGGCGCTGGCTACACCTTC. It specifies CASSQEHKQGAGYTF.

The CDR3 nucleotides are TGTGCCAGCAGCTTAAGTCGCAGAACCGCCTACGAGCAGTACTTC. This codes for CASSLSRRTAYEQYF. The chain combines TRBV11-2 with TRBJ2-7; D is unresolved. Germline loops: CDR1 SGHAT, CDR2 FQNNGV. The germline V and J ends were trimmed by 2 bases and 2 bases, with 13 bases remaining between them. There are 15 residues in the CDR3.

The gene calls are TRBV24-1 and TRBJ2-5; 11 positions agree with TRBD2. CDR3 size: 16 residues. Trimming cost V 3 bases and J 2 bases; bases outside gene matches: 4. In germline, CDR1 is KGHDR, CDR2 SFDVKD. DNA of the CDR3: TGTGCCACCAGTGATGTGACTAGCGGGGTGCAAGAGACCCAGTACTTC. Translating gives CATSDVTSGVQETQYF.

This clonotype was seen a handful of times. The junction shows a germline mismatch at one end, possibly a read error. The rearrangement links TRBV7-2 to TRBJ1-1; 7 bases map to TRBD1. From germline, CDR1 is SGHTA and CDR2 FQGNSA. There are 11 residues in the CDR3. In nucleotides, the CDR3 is TGTGCCAGCAGCTTAGGGGACAGCATACTCTTT. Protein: CASSLGDSILF.

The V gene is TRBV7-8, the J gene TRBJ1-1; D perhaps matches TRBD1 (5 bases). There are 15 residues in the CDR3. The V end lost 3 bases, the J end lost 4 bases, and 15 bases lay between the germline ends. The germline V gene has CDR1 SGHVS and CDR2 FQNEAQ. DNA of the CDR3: TGTGCCAGCAGCTTCTTTGGGGGTGGGGTCACTGAAGCTTTCTTT. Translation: CASSFFGGGVTEAFF. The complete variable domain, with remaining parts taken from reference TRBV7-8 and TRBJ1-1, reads GAGVSQSPRYKVAKRGQDVALRCDPISGHVSLFWYQQALGQGPEFLTYFQNEAQLDKSGLPSDRFFAERPEGSVSTLKIQRTQQEDSAVYLCASSFFGGGVTEAFFGQGTRLTVV.

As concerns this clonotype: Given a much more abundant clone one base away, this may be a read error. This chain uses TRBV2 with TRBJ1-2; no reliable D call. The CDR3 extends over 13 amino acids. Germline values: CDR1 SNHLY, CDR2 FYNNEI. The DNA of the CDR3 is TGTGCCATCAGTGAAGCCGGACACTATGGCTACACCTTC. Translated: CAISEAGHYGYTF.